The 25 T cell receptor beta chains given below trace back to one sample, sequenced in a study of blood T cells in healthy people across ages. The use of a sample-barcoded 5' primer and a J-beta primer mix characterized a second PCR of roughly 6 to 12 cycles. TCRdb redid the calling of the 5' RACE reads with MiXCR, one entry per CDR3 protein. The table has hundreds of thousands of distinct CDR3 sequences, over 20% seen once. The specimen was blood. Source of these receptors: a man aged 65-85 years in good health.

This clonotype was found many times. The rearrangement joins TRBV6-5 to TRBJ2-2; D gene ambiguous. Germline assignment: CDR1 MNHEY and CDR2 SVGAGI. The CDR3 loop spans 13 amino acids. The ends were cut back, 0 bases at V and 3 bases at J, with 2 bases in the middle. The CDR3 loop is CASSYSHTGELFF. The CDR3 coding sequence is TGTGCCAGCAGTTACTCCCACACCGGGGAGCTGTTTTTT.

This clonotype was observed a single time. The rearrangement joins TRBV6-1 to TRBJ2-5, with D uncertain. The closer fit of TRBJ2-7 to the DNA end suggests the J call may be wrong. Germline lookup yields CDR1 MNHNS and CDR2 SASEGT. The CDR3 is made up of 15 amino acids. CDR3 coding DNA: TGTGCCGGCAGTGACTCGGCCAGTCCGATATACGAGCAGTACGTC. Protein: CAGSDSASPIYEQYV.

In DNA, the CDR3 is TGTGCCAGCAGCTTAAAACGGGGCGGGGGCTACACCTTC. Translating gives CASSLKRGGGYTF. The V call is TRBV7-8, the J call TRBJ1-2; TRBD1 might be the D (5 bases). The V end lost 2 bases, the J end lost 8 bases, and 12 bases lay between the germline ends. CDR3 size: 13 residues. The germline CDR1 and CDR2 sequences are SGHVS and FQNEAQ.

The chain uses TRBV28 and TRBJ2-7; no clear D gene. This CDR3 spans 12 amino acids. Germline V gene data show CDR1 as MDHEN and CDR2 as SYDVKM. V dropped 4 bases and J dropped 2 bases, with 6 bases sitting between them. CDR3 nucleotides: TGTGCCAGCAGTTCTACAGCCTACGAGCAGTACTTC. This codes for CASSSTAYEQYF.

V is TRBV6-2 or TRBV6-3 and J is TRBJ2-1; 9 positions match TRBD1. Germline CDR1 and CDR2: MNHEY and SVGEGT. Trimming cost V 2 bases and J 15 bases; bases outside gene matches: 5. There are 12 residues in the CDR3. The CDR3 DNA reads TGTGCCAGCAGTTACGGGAAGGGACAGGGGTTCTTC. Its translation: CASSYGKGQGFF.

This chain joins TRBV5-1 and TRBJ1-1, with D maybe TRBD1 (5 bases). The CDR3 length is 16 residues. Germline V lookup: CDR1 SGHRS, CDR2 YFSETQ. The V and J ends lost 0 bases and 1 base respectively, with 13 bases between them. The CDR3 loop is CASSLAGGVGNTEAFF. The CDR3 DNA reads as TGCGCCAGCAGCTTGGCCGGAGGGGTCGGGAACACTGAAGCTTTCTTT.

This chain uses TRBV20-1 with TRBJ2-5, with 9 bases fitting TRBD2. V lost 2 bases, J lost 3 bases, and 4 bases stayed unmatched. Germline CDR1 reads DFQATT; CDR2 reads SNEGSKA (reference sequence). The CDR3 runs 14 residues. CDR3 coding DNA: TGCAGTGCTAGACAGACTAGCGGAGAAGAGACCCAGTACTTC. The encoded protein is CSARQTSGEETQYF.

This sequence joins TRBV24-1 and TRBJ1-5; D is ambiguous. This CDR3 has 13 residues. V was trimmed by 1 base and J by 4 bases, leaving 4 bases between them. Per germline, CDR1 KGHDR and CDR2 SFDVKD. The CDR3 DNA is TGTGCCACCAGTGATTTCTCTAATCAGCCCCAGCATTTT. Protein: CATSDFSNQPQHF.

DNA for the CDR3: TGTGCCTTAAGGCCTTCTGGAAACACCATATATTTT. The encoded protein is CALRPSGNTIYF. The V and J genes are TRBV30 and TRBJ1-3; D call uncertain. Germline V lookup: CDR1 GTSNPN, CDR2 SVGIG (reference sequence). V was trimmed by 7 bases and J by 1 base, leaving 8 bases between them. This CDR3 spans 12 amino acids.

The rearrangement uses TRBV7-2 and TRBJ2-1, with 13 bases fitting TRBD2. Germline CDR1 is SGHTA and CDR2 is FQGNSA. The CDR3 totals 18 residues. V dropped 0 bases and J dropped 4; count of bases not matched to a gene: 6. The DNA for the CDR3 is TGTGCCAGCAGCTTAGCACCGGGACTAGCGGGATATTACAATGAGCAGTTCTTC. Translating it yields CASSLAPGLAGYYNEQFF. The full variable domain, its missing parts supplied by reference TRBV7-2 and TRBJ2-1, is GAGVSQSPSNKVTEKGKDVELRCDPISGHTALYWYRQSLGQGLEFLIYFQGNSAPDKSGLPSDRFSAERTGGSVSTLTIQRTQQEDSAVYLCASSLAPGLAGYYNEQFFGPGTRLTVL.

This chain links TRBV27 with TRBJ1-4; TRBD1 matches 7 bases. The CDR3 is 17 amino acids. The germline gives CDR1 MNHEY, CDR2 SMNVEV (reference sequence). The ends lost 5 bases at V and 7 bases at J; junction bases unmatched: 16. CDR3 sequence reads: CASSLMENRGNGEKLFF. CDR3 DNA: TGTGCCAGCAGTCTAATGGAAAACAGGGGTAATGGTGAAAAACTGTTTTTT.

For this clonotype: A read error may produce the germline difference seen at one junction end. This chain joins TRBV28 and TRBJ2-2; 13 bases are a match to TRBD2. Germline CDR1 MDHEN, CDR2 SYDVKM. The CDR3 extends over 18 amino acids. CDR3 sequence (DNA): TGTGCGAGCAGTCCAGGACTAGCGGGAGTTCTGTACACCGGGGAGCTGTTTTTT. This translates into CASSPGLAGVLYTGELFF.

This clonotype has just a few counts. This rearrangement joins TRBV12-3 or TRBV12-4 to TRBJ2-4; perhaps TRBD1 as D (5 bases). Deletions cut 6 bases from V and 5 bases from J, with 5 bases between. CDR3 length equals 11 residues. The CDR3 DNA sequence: TGTGCCAGCAGGACAGAAAACATTCAGTACTTC. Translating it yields CASRTENIQYF.

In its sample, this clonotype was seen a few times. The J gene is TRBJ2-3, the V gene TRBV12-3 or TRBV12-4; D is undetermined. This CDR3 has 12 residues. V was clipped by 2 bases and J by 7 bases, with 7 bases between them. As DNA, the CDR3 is TGTGCCAGCAGTTTACCCCAAAATACGCAGTATTTT. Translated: CASSLPQNTQYF.

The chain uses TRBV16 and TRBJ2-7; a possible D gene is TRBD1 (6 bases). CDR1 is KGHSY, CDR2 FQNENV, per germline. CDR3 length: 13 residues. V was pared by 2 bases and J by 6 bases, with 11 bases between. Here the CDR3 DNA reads TGTGCCAGCAGCCAAGGGACACGGGGCGAGCAGTACGTC. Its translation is CASSQGTRGEQYV.

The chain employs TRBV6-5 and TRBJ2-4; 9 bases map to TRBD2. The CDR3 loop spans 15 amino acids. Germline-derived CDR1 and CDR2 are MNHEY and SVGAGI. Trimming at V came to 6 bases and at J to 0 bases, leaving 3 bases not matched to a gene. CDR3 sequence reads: CASSRLAVAKNIQYF. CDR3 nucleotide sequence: TGTGCCAGCAGCAGACTAGCGGTAGCCAAAAACATTCAGTACTTC.

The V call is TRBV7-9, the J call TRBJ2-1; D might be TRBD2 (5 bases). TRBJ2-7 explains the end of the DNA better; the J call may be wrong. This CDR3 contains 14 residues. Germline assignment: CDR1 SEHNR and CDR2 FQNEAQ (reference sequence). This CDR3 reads CASSISGGYDEQYF. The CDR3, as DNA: TGTGCCAGCAGCATATCTGGCGGGTACGACGAGCAGTACTTC.

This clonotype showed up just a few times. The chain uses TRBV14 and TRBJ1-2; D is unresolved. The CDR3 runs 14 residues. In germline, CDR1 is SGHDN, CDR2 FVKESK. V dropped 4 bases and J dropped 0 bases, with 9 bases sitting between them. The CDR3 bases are TGTGCCAGCAGCCGGACGCAAGCTAACTATGGCTACACCTTC. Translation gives CASSRTQANYGYTF. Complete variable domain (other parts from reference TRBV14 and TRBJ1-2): EAGVTQFPSHSVIEKGQTVTLRCDPISGHDNLYWYRRVMGKEIKFLLHFVKESKQDESGMPNNRFLAERTGGTYSTLKVQPAELEDSGVYFCASSRTQANYGYTFGSGTRLTVV.

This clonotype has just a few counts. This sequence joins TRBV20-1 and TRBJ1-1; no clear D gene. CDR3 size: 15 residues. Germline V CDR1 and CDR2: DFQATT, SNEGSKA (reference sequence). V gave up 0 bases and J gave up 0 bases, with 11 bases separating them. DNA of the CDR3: TGCAGTGCTAGAGACCTAAGGACCCTGAACACTGAAGCTTTCTTT. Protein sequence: CSARDLRTLNTEAFF.

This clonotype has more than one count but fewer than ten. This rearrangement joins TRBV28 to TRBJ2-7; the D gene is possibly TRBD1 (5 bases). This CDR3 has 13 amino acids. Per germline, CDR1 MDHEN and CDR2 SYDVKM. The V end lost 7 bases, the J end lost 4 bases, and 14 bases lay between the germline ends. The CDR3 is CASTLTAQYEQYF. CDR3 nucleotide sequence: TGTGCCAGCACCCTGACAGCACAGTACGAGCAGTACTTC.

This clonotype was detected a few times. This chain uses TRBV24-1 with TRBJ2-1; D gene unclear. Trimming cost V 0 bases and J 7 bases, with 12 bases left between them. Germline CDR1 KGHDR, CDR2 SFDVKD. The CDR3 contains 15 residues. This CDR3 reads CATSDLQLGRNEQFF. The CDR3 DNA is TGTGCCACCAGTGATTTGCAGCTAGGTAGGAATGAGCAGTTCTTC.

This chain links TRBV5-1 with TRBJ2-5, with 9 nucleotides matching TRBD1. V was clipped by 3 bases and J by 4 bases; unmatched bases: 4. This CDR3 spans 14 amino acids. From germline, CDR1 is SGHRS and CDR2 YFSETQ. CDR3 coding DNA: TGCGCCAGCAGCTACCAGACAGGGGGAGAGACCCAGTACTTC. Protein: CASSYQTGGETQYF.

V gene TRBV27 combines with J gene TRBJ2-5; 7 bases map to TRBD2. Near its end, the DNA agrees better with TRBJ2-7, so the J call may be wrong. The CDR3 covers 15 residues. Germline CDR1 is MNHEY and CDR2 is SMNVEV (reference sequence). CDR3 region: CASRPGGRVRYEQYF. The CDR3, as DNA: TGTGCCAGCAGACCTGGGGGGAGGGTGAGGTACGAGCAGTACTTC.

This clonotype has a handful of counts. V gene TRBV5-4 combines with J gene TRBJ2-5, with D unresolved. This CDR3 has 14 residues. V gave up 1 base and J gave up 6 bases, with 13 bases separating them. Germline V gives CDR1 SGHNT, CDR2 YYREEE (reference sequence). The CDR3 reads CASSLLHTTKTQYF. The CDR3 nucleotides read TGTGCCAGCAGCTTGCTTCACACAACAAAGACCCAGTACTTC.

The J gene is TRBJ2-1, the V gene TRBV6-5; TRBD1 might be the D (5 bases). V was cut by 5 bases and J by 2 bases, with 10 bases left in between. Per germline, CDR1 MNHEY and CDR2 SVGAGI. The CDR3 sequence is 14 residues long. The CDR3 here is CASSSRVPYNEQFF. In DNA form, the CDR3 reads TGTGCCAGCAGTAGCAGGGTTCCCTACAATGAGCAGTTCTTC.